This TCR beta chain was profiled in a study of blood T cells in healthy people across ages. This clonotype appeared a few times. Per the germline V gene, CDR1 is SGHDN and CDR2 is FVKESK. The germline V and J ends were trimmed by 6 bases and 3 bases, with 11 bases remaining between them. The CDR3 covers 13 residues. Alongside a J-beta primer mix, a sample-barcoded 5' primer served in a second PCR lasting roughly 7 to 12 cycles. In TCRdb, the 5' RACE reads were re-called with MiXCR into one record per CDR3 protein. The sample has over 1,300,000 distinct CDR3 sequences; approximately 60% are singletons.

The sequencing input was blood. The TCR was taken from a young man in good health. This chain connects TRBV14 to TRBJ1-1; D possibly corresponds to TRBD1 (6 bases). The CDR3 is CASRPGVDTEAFF. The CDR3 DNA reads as TGTGCCAGCAGACCAGGGGTGGACACTGAAGCTTTCTTT.